One T cell receptor (beta chain) is described in this entry. What it binds is not known. The data are from a study of blood T cells in healthy people across ages. Looking at the study overall: Researchers report that template switching captured about one barcoded beta molecule per two T cells. Findings and caveats of the study: A strong correlation was seen between TCR beta diversity and naive T cell percentage.

Each donor had around 11 milliliters of peripheral blood drawn. Germline loops: CDR1 MRHNA, CDR2 SNTAGT. CDR3 length: 11 residues. V lost 2 bases, J lost 15 bases, and 11 bases lay in between. A second PCR of roughly 6 to 12 cycles used a sample-barcoded 5' primer and a J-beta primer mix. A single record per CDR3 protein comes from TCRdb applying MiXCR to the 5' RACE reads. The table lists some 1.4 million distinct CDR3 sequences, around 42% of them singletons, with around 8% in the top ten. This rearrangement joins TRBV6-4 to TRBJ2-4; D is ambiguous. The sequence was collected from a woman aged 18-29 years in good health. The sample taken for sequencing was blood. The CDR3, as DNA: TGTGCCAGCAGTGACCCTGAACTGCGGTACTTC. Protein sequence: CASSDPELRYF.